This TCR beta chain was found in a study of CD8+ T cells in alopecia areata (dated by TCRdb to 2016 to 2019). For the wider study: The treated patients took part in an open-label pilot trial in which moderate-to-severe alopecia areata was treated with oral tofacitinib at 5 to 10 mg twice daily. TCRbeta CDR3 regions were amplified by immunoSEQ multiplex PCR using 35 Vbeta forward and 13 Jbeta reverse primers. On the human side, TCRbeta sequencing was run on scalp tissue and on sorted CD4+ and CD8+ peripheral blood T cells from healthy controls and from alopecia areata patients with either patchy or totalis/universalis disease. Biopsies were taken from tofacitinib-treated patients at baseline and again at 4 and 24 weeks into treatment, and several of those patients also had a later scalp biopsy. For the treated patients, the SALT score, which quantifies what percentage of scalp surface area is affected, served as the measure of disease severity. RNA was extracted with the PAXgene miRNA kit for fixed scalp, the miRNeasy kit for PBMCs, and the RNeasy kit for mouse skin. Scalp clonality was compared across normal scalp (n=4), patchy alopecia areata scalp (n=8), and alopecia totalis/universalis scalp (n=8). To study T cell clonal expansion in alopecia areata, the researchers applied high-throughput TCRbeta sequencing to both the C3H/HeJ mouse model and human patients. Tofacitinib was administered for 6 to 18 months, and 6 months of follow-up off drug were then conducted to assess delayed response and recurrence. The study at large found these results: Unlike mouse skin, which is dominated by gammadelta T cells, normal human skin has resident alphabeta T cells that are also sequenced, and this complicates analysis of the scalp TCR repertoire. With tofacitinib, both scalp clonality and the number of expanded CD8+ clones among the top 100 scalp clones went down significantly. Compared with normal scalp, lesional scalp had higher clonality and more expanded CD8+ clones, particularly in alopecia totalis/universalis, a pattern that suggests antigenic drive. TCR sequences shared between patients were less clear than in mice, possibly partly because of HLA diversity in the patient population. Because the treated cohort was small and had only one nonresponder, larger studies are needed to examine links between baseline CD8+ expansion and response. Many expanded lesional clones were found to persist in scalp and blood during tofacitinib treatment, and relapse after treatment cessation may be partly explained by this persistence.

V drops 0 bases and J drops 1 base, leaving 9 bases in between. The CDR3, from cysteine to phenylalanine, totals 16 residues. The only DNA kept is the CDR3, 48 bases in frame from the first base. From the germline V gene, CDR1 is SGHDN and CDR2 is FVKESK. On this clone: Its antigen has not been determined. Per-nucleotide qualities are absent, and no much larger clonotype sits a single base away.

The intended sense of this specimen's time point label: approximately 4 weeks on oral tofacitinib. The label giving this sample's treatment or condition can be read as: oral pan-JAK inhibitor, 5-10 mg twice daily. From alopecia areata patients, peripheral blood was collected along with lesional scalp punch biopsies. PBMCs were isolated by density centrifugation and stained for CD3, CD4 and CD8, and CD4+ and CD8+ T cells were sorted on a FACSAria. Library generation was performed with the immunoSEQ multiplex PCR assay. For TCR sequencing, RNA was extracted from every sample and reverse transcribed into cDNA to serve as template. First-strand cDNA was synthesized with SuperScript III using a 2:1 mix of oligo-dT and random hexamers. A synthetic immune receptor repertoire was used to measure amplification bias, and any remaining bias was corrected computationally. The paper's data handling went like this. Raw reads were preprocessed to remove errors, and CDR3 was defined by IMGT conventions from the conserved cysteine to phenylalanine. Clonality was computed by normalizing Shannon entropy by log2 of the number of productive unique TCRs and subtracting the result from 1. Whether scalp clones were CD4 or CD8 was inferred by matching scalp TCRbeta sequences against CD4 and CD8 repertoires sorted from blood. The clones in this table, taken by TCRdb from immuneACCESS, are in-frame only. Not every clone is retained; where verified, under half of the shortfall comes from an unresolved V gene, and the cause of the rest is unknown. D and trimming come from the DNA, and the V and J calls and clone size come from that table. This sample gives more than 140,000 clones in total; about 85% of them show up just once. Together, the top ten hold 13% of the sample.

The source material was CD8+ T cells sorted from blood, sampled at week 4, from a patient treated with tofacitinib. The sequence was obtained from a human donor with alopecia areata. The sequence joins TRBV14 to TRBJ1-4, with the D gene not clear enough to name. The CDR3 region: CASSQEVLRTNEKLFF. The nucleotide sequence is TGTGCCAGCAGCCAAGAGGTCCTGAGAACTAATGAAAAACTGTTTTTT.